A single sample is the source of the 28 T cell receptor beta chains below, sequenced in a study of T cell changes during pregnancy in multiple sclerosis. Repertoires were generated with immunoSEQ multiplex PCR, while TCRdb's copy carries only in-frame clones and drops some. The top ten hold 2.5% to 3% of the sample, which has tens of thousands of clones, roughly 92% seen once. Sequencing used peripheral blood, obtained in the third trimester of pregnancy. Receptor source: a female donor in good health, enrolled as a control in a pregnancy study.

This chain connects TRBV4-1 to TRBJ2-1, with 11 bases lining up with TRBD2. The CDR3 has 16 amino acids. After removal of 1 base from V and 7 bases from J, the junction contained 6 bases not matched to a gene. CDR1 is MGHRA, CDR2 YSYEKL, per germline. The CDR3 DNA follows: TGCGCCAGCAGCCAAGGTCGGATAGCGGGGGGGAATGAGCAGTTCTTC. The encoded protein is CASSQGRIAGGNEQFF.

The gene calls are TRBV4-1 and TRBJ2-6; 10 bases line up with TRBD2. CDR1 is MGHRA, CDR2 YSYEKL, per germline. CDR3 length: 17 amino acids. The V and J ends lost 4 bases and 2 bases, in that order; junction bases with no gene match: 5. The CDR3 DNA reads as TGCGCCAGCAGCCCCGGGACTAGCGAAACTGGGGCCAACGTCCTGACTTTC. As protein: CASSPGTSETGANVLTF.

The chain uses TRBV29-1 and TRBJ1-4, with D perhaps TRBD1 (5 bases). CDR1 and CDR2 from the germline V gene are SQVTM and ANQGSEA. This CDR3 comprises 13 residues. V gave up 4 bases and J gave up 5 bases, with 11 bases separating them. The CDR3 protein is CSVVGVGNEKLFF. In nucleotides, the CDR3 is TGCAGCGTTGTAGGGGTCGGAAATGAAAAACTGTTTTTT.

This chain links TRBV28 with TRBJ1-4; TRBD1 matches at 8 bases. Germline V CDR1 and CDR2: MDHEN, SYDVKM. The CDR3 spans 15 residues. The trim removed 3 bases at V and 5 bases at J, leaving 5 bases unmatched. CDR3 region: CASSFRTGRNEKLFF. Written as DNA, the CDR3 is TGTGCCAGCAGTTTTCGGACAGGGCGAAATGAAAAACTGTTTTTT.

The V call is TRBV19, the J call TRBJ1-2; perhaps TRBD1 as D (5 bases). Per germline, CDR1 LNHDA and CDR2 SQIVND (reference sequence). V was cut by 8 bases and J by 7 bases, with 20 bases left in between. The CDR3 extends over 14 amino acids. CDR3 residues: CASGASSLSGGYTF. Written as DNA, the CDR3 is TGTGCCAGTGGGGCCTCCTCCCTCTCAGGTGGCTACACCTTC.

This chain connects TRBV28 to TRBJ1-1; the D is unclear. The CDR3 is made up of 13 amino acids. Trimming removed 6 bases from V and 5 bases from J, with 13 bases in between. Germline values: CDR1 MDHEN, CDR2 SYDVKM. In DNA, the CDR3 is TGTGCCAGCAGGGAACCAGGAGGGACTGAAGCTTTCTTT. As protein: CASREPGGTEAFF.

This chain's CDR3 is CASSEDTGDQETQYF. The CDR3 coding sequence is TGTGCCAGCAGTGAAGATACAGGGGACCAAGAGACCCAGTACTTC. The V and J genes are TRBV2 and TRBJ2-5; 7 nucleotides line up with TRBD1. V dropped 1 base and J dropped 0; count of bases not matched to a gene: 2. CDR1 and CDR2 from the germline V gene are SNHLY and FYNNEI. CDR3 length equals 15 residues.

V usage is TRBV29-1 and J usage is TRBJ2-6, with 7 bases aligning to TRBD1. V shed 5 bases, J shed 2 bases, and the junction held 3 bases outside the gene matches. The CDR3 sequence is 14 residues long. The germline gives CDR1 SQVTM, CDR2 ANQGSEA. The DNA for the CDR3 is TGCAGCGTTCAGGGGGTGGCTGGGGCCAACGTCCTGACTTTC. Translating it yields CSVQGVAGANVLTF.

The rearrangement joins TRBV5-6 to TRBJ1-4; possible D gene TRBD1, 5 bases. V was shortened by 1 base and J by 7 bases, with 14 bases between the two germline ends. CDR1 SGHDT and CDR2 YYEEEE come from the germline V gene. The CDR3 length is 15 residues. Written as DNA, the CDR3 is TGTGCCAGCAGCTTGAGGAGGAGCGGGGGTGAAAAACTGTTTTTT. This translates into CASSLRRSGGEKLFF. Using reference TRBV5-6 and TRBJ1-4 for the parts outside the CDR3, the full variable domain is DAGVTQSPTHLIKTRGQQVTLRCSPKSGHDTVSWYQQALGQGPQFIFQYYEEEERQRGNFPDRFSGHQFPNYSSELNVNALLLGDSALYLCASSLRRSGGEKLFFGSGTQLSVL.

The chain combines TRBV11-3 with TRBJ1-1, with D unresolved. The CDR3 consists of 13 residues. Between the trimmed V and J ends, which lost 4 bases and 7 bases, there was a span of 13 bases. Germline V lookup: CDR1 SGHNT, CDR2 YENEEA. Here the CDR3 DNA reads TGTGCCAGCAGCTCGGTGGTGGGGAGTGAAGCTTTCTTT. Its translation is CASSSVVGSEAFF.

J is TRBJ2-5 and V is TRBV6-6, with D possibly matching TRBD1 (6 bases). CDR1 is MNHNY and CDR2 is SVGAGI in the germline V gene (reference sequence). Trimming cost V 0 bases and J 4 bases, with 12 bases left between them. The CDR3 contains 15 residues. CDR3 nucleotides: TGTGCCAGCAGTTACTCAAACACAGGGCGAGAGACCCAGTACTTC. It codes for CASSYSNTGRETQYF.

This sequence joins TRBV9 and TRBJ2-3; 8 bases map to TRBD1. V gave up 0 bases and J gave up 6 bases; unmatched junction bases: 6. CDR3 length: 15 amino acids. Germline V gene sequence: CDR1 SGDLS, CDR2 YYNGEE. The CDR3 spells CASSVGGAGGDTQYF. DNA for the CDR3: TGTGCCAGCAGCGTAGGGGGGGCAGGGGGCGATACGCAGTATTTT.

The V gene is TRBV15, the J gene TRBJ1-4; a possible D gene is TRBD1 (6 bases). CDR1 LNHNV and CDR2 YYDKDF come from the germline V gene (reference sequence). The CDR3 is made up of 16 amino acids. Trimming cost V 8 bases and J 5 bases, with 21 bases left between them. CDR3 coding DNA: TGTGCCACCTCGGGGGGGGCGACAGGTGGGAATGAAAAACTGTTTTTT. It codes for CATSGGATGGNEKLFF. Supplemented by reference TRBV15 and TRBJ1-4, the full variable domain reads DAMVIQNPRYQVTQFGKPVTLSCSQTLNHNVMYWYQQKSSQAPKLLFHYYDKDFNNEADTPDNFQSRRPNTSFCFLDIRSPGLGDTAMYLCATSGGATGGNEKLFFGSGTQLSVL.

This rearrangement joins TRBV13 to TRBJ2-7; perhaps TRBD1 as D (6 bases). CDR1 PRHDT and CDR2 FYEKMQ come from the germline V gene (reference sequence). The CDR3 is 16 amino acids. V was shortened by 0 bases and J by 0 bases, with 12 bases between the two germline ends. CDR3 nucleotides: TGTGCCAGCAGCTTAGGCAGGGGAAAGAACTCCTACGAGCAGTACTTC. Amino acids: CASSLGRGKNSYEQYF.

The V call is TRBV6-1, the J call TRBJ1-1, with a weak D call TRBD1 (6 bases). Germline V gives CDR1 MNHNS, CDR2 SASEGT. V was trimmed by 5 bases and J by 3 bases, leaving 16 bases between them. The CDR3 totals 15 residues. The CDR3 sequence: CASSPQWGGDTEAFF. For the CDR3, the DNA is TGTGCCAGCAGTCCCCAATGGGGGGGCGACACTGAAGCTTTCTTT.

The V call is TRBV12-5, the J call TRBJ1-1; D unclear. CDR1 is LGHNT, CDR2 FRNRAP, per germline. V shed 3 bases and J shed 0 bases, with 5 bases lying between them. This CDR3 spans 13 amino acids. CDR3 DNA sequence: TGTGCTAGTGGTTTATCCATGAACACTGAAGCTTTCTTT. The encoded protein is CASGLSMNTEAFF.

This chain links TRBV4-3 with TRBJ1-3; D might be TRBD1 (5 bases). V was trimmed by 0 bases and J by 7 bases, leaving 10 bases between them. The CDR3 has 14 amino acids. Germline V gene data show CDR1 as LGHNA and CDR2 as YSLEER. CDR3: CASSQEGPVNTIYF. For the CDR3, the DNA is TGCGCCAGCAGCCAAGAGGGGCCGGTTAACACCATATATTTT.

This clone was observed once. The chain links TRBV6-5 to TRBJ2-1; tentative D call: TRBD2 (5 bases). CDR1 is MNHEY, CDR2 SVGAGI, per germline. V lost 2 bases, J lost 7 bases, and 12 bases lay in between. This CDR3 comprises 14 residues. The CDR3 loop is CASSYDITRNEQFF. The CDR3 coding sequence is TGTGCCAGCAGTTACGACATAACTAGGAATGAGCAGTTCTTC.

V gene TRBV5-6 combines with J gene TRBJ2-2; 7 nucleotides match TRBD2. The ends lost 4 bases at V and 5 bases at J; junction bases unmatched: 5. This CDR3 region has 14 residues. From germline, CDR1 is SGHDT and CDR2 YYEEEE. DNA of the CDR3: TGTGCCAGCAGCCTCGACGGGGGGACCGGGGAGCTGTTTTTT. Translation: CASSLDGGTGELFF.

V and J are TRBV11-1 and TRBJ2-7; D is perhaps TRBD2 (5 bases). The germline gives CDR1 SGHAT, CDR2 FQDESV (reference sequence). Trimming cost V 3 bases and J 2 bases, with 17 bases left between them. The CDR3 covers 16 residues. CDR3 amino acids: CASSFDKRKPTYEQYF. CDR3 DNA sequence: TGTGCCAGCAGCTTTGACAAGCGGAAACCCACCTACGAGCAGTACTTC.

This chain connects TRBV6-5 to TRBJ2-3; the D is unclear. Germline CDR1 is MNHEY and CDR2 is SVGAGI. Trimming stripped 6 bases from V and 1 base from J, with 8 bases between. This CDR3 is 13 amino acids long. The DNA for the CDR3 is TGTGCCAGCAGAATTGTAGGCACAGATACGCAGTATTTT. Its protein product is CASRIVGTDTQYF.

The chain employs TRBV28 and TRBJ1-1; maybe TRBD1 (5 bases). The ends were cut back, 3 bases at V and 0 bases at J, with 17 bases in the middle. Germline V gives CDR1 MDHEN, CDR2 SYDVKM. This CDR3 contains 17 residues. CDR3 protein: CASSFNRWGRVNTEAFF. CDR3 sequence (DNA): TGTGCCAGCAGTTTTAATCGGTGGGGCAGGGTGAACACTGAAGCTTTCTTT.

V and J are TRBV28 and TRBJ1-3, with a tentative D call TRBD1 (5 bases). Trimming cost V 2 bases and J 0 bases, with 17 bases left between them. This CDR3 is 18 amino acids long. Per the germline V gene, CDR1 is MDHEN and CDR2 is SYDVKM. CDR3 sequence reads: CASSLRGTDRISGNTIYF. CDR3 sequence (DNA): TGTGCCAGCAGTTTACGCGGGACGGATCGTATCTCTGGAAACACCATATATTTT.

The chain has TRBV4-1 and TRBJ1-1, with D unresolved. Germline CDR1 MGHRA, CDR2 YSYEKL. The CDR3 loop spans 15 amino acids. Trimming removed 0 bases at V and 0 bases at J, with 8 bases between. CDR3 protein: CASSQDPGMNTEAFF. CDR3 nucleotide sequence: TGCGCCAGCAGCCAAGATCCGGGGATGAACACTGAAGCTTTCTTT.

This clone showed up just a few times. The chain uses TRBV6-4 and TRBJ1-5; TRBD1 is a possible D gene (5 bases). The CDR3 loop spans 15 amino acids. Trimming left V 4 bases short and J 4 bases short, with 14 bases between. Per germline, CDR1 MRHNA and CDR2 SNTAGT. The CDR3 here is CASSVIGGGNQPQHF. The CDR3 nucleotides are TGTGCCAGCAGTGTGATTGGGGGGGGAAATCAGCCCCAGCATTTT.

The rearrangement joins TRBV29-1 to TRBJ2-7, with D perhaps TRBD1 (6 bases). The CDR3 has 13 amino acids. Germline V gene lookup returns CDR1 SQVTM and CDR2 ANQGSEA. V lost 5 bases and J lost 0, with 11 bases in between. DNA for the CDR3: TGCAGCGTTCTCCTGGACAGCTCCTACGAGCAGTACTTC. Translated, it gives CSVLLDSSYEQYF.

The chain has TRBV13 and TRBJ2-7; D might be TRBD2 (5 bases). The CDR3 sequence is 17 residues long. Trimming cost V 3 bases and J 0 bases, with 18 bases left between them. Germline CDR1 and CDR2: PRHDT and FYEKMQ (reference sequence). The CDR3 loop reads CASSFQRSSLSSYEQYF. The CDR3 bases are TGTGCCAGCAGCTTCCAGCGGAGCTCACTGTCCTCCTACGAGCAGTACTTC. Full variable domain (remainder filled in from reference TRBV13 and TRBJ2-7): AAGVIQSPRHLIKEKRETATLKCYPIPRHDTVYWYQQGPGQDPQFLISFYEKMQSDKGSIPDRFSAQQFSDYHSELNMSSLELGDSALYFCASSFQRSSLSSYEQYFGPGTRLTVT.

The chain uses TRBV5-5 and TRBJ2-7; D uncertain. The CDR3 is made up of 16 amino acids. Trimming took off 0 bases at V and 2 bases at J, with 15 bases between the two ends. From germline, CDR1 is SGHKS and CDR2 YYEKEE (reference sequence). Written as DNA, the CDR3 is TGTGCCAGCAGCTTGGAGTTTAGCCCCTTCCCCTACGAGCAGTACTTC. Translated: CASSLEFSPFPYEQYF.